This T cell receptor (beta chain) was recovered during a study of blood T cell repertoires in COVID-19. The protocol was immunoSEQ multiplex PCR, while the TCRdb copy is restricted to in-frame clones and leaves out a portion. The repertoire has fewer than 150,000 clones, around 87% of them found once; the top ten carry almost 30%. The sequenced sample was peripheral blood. The sequence came from a woman between 65 and 79 years old with acute or convalescent COVID-19.

The CDR3 region has the DNA TGTGCCAGCAGTGCGGGAGGGCCTGGGGCCAACGTCCTGACTTTC. Translation: CASSAGGPGANVLTF. This chain connects TRBV2 to TRBJ2-6, with TRBD2 matching over 8 bases. The CDR3 sequence is 15 residues long. V was clipped by 4 bases and J by 2 bases; unmatched bases: 1. The germline CDR1 and CDR2 sequences are SNHLY and FYNNEI.